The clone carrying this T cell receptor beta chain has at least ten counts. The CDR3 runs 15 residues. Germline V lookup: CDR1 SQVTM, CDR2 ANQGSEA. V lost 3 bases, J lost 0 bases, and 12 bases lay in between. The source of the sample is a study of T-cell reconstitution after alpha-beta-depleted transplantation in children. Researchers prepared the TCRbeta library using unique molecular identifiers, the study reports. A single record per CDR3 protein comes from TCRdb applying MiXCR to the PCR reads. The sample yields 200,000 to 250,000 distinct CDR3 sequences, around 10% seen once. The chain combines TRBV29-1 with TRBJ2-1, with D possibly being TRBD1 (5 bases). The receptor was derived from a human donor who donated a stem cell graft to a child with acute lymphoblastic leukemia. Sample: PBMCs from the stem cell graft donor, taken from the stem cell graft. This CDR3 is CSVELGRSSYNEQFF. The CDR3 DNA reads TGCAGCGTTGAGCTGGGGCGGAGCTCCTACAATGAGCAGTTCTTC.